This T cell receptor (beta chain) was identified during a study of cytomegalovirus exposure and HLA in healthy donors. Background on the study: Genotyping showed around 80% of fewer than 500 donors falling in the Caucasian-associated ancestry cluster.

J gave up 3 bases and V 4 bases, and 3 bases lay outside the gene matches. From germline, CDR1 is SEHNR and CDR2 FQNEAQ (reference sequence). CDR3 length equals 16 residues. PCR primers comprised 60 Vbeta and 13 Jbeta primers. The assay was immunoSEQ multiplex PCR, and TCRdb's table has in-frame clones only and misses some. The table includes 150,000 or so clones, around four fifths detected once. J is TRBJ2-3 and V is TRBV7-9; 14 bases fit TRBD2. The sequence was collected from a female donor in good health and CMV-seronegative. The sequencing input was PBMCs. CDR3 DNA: TGTGCCAGCAGCTGGGGGACTAGCGGGAGTACAGATACGCAGTATTTT. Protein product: CASSWGTSGSTDTQYF. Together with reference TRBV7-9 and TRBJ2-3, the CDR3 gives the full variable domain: DTGVSQNPRHKITKRGQNVTFRCDPISEHNRLYWYRQTLGQGPEFLTYFQNEAQLEKSRLLSDRFSAERPKGSFSTLEIQRTEQGDSAMYLCASSWGTSGSTDTQYFGPGTRLTVL.